Reported below is one T cell receptor (beta chain). What it binds is unknown. Each CDR3 protein is one row after TCRdb ran MiXCR on the RT-PCR reads. Of roughly 700,000 distinct CDR3 sequences listed, about 15% are singletons. Germline-derived CDR1 and CDR2 are SGHRS and YFSETQ. The CDR3 is made up of 13 amino acids. V dropped 2 bases and J dropped 7 bases, with 10 bases sitting between them. This record belongs to a study of response to subunit inactivated influenza vaccine. Study-wide findings and caveats: Authors proposed each seasonal influenza vaccination draws in few new T cells.

The rearrangement uses TRBV5-1 and TRBJ1-5, with a possible D match to TRBD1 (5 bases). This TCR derives from a man between 45 and 60 years old who received an inactivated influenza vaccine. The material was PBMCs from blood, obtained less than 15 days before vaccination. CDR3 bases: TGCGCCAGCAGCTTCAGGGCTGAACAGCCCCAGCATTTT. The encoded protein is CASSFRAEQPQHF.